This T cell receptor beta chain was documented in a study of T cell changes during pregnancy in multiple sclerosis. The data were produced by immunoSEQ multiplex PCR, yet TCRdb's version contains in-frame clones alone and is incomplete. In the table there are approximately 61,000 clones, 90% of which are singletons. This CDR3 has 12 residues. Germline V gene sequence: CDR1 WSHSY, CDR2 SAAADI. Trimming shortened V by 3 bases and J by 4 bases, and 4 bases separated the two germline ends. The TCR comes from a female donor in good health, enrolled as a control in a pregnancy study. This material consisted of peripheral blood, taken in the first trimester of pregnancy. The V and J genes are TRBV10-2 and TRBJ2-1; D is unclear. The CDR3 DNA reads TGCGCCAGCAGTGAACGGTACAATGAGCAGTTCTTC. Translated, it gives CASSERYNEQFF.